Presented here are 18 T cell receptor beta chains from one specimen sequenced in a study of monozygotic twins with inflammatory bowel disease (dated by TCRdb to about 2019). The receptor library was made with 5' RACE. Sequencing was performed on an Illumina HiSeq 2500. One entry per CDR3 protein sequence results from the TCRdb reprocessing of the reads, with DNA left out. The sample has about 380,000 distinct CDR3 sequences on record. The ten largest make up just over 2.5% of the sample. Source material: blood. The receptors derive from a human donor with ulcerative colitis or Crohn's disease, or a healthy co-twin of an affected twin (not recorded which).

The chain has TRBV6-1 and TRBJ2-5; TCRdb designates TRBD1, a call that cannot be tested without DNA. The CDR3 sequence is 16 residues long. Germline V lookup: CDR1 MNHNS, CDR2 SASEGT. The CDR3 protein is CATVKGGPYHQETQYF.

This sequence joins TRBV20-1 and TRBJ2-1. The germline V gene encodes CDR1 DFQATT and CDR2 SNEGSKA (reference sequence). CDR3 size: 14 residues. CDR3 protein: CSVREQTGYNEQFF.

The chain joins TRBV20-1 to TRBJ1-2; TCRdb returns TRBD1, unconfirmable since there is no DNA. CDR3 length: 15 amino acids. Germline lookup yields CDR1 DFQATT and CDR2 SNEGSKA (reference sequence). Here the CDR3 reads CSARDPGQAFYGYTF.

This chain links TRBV2 with TRBJ1-5. The CDR3 loop spans 13 amino acids. Germline CDR1 SNHLY, CDR2 FYNNEI. The CDR3 reads CAGRTEGNQPQHF.

The rearrangement links TRBV7-3 to TRBJ2-3; the D call of TRBD2 rests on TCRdb alone, since no DNA is present to check it. The CDR3 is made up of 14 amino acids. Germline V gene lookup returns CDR1 SGHTA and CDR2 FQGTGA. The chain's CDR3 is CASSLEGSSDTQYF. The full variable domain, its missing parts supplied by reference TRBV7-3 and TRBJ2-3, is GAGVSQTPSNKVTEKGKYVELRCDPISGHTALYWYRQSLGQGPEFLIYFQGTGAADDSGLPNDRFFAVRPEGSVSTLKIQRTERGDSAVYLCASSLEGSSDTQYFGPGTRLTVL.

V usage is TRBV6-1 and J usage is TRBJ2-3; the TRBD1 assignment by TCRdb is unverifiable without DNA. From germline, CDR1 is MNHNS and CDR2 SASEGT. This CDR3 has 16 residues. This CDR3 is CASSTDRVWGTDTQYF.

The J gene is TRBJ2-7, the V gene TRBV6-5; TCRdb's D call of TRBD2 is untestable without DNA. This CDR3 has 16 amino acids. Germline V lookup: CDR1 MNHEY, CDR2 SVGAGI. The CDR3 reads CASSFPQGTASYEQYF.

The chain joins TRBV5-1 to TRBJ1-4. CDR3 length equals 17 residues. CDR1 is SGHRS and CDR2 is YFSETQ in the germline V gene. This CDR3 is CASSLSGGVVGSEKLFF.

The chain combines TRBV5-4 with TRBJ2-1. The CDR3 sequence is 16 residues long. CDR1 and CDR2 from the germline V gene are SGHNT and YYREEE (reference sequence). The chain's CDR3 is CASSLAKGGAYNEQFF.

The gene calls are TRBV19 and TRBJ2-6; TCRdb returns TRBD1, unconfirmable since there is no DNA. The CDR3 has 16 amino acids. Germline loops: CDR1 LNHDA, CDR2 SQIVND (reference sequence). CDR3 sequence: CASSRGARSGANVLTF. The whole variable domain, filled in from reference TRBV19 and TRBJ2-6, reads DGGITQSPKYLFRKEGQNVTLSCEQNLNHDAMYWYRQDPGQGLRLIYYSQIVNDFQKGDIAEGYSVSREKKESFPLTVTSAQKNPTAFYLCASSRGARSGANVLTFGAGSRLTVL.

This chain links TRBV20-1 with TRBJ2-1; as DNA is missing, the TRBD1 call by TCRdb cannot be tested. CDR1 is DFQATT, CDR2 SNEGSKA, per germline (reference sequence). CDR3 length: 16 residues. The CDR3: CSAILTGQGTYNEQFF.

This sequence joins TRBV20-1 and TRBJ2-7; TCRdb reports TRBD1, a call that lacks DNA to check it against. Per germline, CDR1 DFQATT and CDR2 SNEGSKA (reference sequence). The CDR3 runs to 16 residues. This CDR3 reads CSARDLDRDRGSEQYF.

The J gene is TRBJ1-6, the V gene TRBV7-8; absent DNA, TCRdb's TRBD1 call cannot be checked. Germline V gives CDR1 SGHVS, CDR2 FQNEAQ. This CDR3 contains 15 residues. The CDR3 loop reads CASSLVPGESSPLHF.

The V gene is TRBV5-4, the J gene TRBJ1-2; the D gene TCRdb calls, TRBD1, cannot be checked with no DNA. This CDR3 region has 15 residues. CDR1 is SGHNT and CDR2 is YYREEE in the germline V gene (reference sequence). The CDR3 loop reads CASSLPTGSKRGYTF.

This chain uses TRBV25-1 with TRBJ1-4; TCRdb's D call, TRBD1, is unchecked because there is no DNA. Per the germline V gene, CDR1 is MGHDK and CDR2 is SYGVNS. The CDR3 loop spans 16 amino acids. CDR3 sequence reads: CASSELGTGLGEKLFF. Complete variable domain (other parts from reference TRBV25-1 and TRBJ1-4): EADIYQTPRYLVIGTGKKITLECSQTMGHDKMYWYQQDPGMELHLIHYSYGVNSTEKGDLSSESTVSRIRTEHFPLTLESARPSHTSQYLCASSELGTGLGEKLFFGSGTQLSVL.

The chain is built from TRBV24-1 and TRBJ2-7; as DNA is missing, the TRBD2 call by TCRdb cannot be tested. The germline CDR1 and CDR2 sequences are KGHDR and SFDVKD. The CDR3 has 15 amino acids. CDR3 in amino acids: CATSQQGGNSYEQYF.

The chain employs TRBV6-1 and TRBJ1-2; TCRdb reports TRBD1, a call that lacks DNA to check it against. The CDR3 has 15 amino acids. Germline loops: CDR1 MNHNS, CDR2 SASEGT. CDR3 protein: CASSPIGVHNYGYTF.

The rearrangement joins TRBV5-4 to TRBJ1-1; TCRdb selects TRBD1, and the lack of DNA leaves this call unchecked. Germline values: CDR1 SGHNT, CDR2 YYREEE (reference sequence). This CDR3 region has 16 residues. The CDR3 sequence is CASSSFGAGANTEAFF.